Following are 19 T cell receptor beta chains from one sample sequenced in a study of blood T cells in healthy people across ages. Then a second PCR, running roughly 6 to 11 cycles, was carried out with a sample-barcoded 5' primer and a J-beta primer mix. Using its own MiXCR run on the 5' RACE reads, TCRdb lists one record per CDR3 protein. The table has 2 million or so distinct CDR3 sequences, about 50% seen once; the top ten hold about 2.1%. Sequenced sample: blood. Source of these receptors: a woman between 35 and 50 years old in good health.

The genes are TRBV7-9 and TRBJ2-7; possible D gene TRBD1, 5 bases. Germline CDR1 reads SEHNR; CDR2 reads FQNEAQ (reference sequence). Between the trimmed V and J ends, which lost 1 base and 12 bases, there was a span of 19 bases. This CDR3 region has 14 residues. The CDR3 is CASSLGQYEETRYF. As DNA, the CDR3 is TGTGCCAGCAGCTTAGGACAGTACGAAGAGACCCGGTACTTC. Filled out from reference TRBV7-9 and TRBJ2-7, the complete variable domain reads DTGVSQNPRHKITKRGQNVTFRCDPISEHNRLYWYRQTLGQGPEFLTYFQNEAQLEKSRLLSDRFSAERPKGSFSTLEIQRTEQGDSAMYLCASSLGQYEETRYFGPGTRLTVT.

This clonotype has only a few counts. The V and J genes are TRBV4-1 and TRBJ2-1, with 7 bases aligning to TRBD2. This CDR3 region has 16 residues. CDR1 is MGHRA, CDR2 YSYEKL, per germline. With 4 bases clipped from V and 5 bases from J, the junction kept 11 bases outside the gene matches. Written as DNA, the CDR3 is TGCGCCAGCAGCCTCGTTTCGAGCGGGGAGAACAATGAGCAGTTCTTC. Its protein is CASSLVSSGENNEQFF.

This rearrangement joins TRBV7-9 to TRBJ2-5; a weak D match, TRBD2 (5 bases). Trimming cost V 8 bases and J 5 bases, with 9 bases left between them. The CDR3 has 11 residues. From germline, CDR1 is SEHNR and CDR2 FQNEAQ (reference sequence). The CDR3 is CASDTRETQYF. The DNA of the CDR3 is TGTGCCAGCGACACTAGGGAGACCCAGTACTTC.

The rearrangement joins TRBV20-1 to TRBJ2-1; 8 positions agree with TRBD1. Germline V lookup: CDR1 DFQATT, CDR2 SNEGSKA (reference sequence). V lost 1 base to trimming and J lost 7 bases; unmatched junction nucleotides: 9. The CDR3 contains 15 residues. Here the CDR3 reads CSARVLPGQVNEQFF. CDR3 bases: TGCAGTGCTAGAGTGTTACCGGGACAGGTAAATGAGCAGTTCTTC.

The V gene is TRBV7-2, the J gene TRBJ2-1; TRBD1 matches 8 bases. The germline V gene has CDR1 SGHTA and CDR2 FQGNSA. After removal of 5 bases from V and 8 bases from J, the junction contained 5 bases not matched to a gene. The CDR3 totals 13 residues. CDR3: CASSRTGYYEQFF. CDR3 DNA: TGTGCCAGCAGCAGGACAGGGTATTATGAGCAGTTCTTC.

The chain carries TRBV20-1 and TRBJ1-6; 7 bases map to TRBD1. Germline lookup yields CDR1 DFQATT and CDR2 SNEGSKA (reference sequence). This CDR3 has 16 residues. The ends lost 4 bases at V and 0 bases at J; junction bases unmatched: 6. Here the CDR3 reads CSANQGGSSYNSPLHF. CDR3 nucleotide sequence: TGCAGTGCTAATCAGGGGGGAAGCTCCTATAATTCACCCCTCCACTTT.

CDR3 coding DNA: TGTGCCACCCGGACGGGACTTGGGCGTCAAGAGACCCAGTACTTC. Its translation: CATRTGLGRQETQYF. The chain employs TRBV15 and TRBJ2-5; a weak D match, TRBD2 (6 bases). The CDR3 covers 15 residues. Germline V gives CDR1 LNHNV, CDR2 YYDKDF (reference sequence). Deletions cut 8 bases from V and 2 bases from J, with 18 bases between.

This clonotype has more than one count but fewer than ten. This chain joins TRBV6-5 and TRBJ1-2; perhaps TRBD1 as D (6 bases). This CDR3 contains 14 residues. The germline CDR1 and CDR2 sequences are MNHEY and SVGAGI. The V and J ends lost 5 bases and 3 bases respectively, with 13 bases between them. CDR3 residues: CASSPRDKDYGYTF. Here the CDR3 DNA reads TGTGCCAGCAGTCCACGGGACAAAGACTATGGCTACACCTTC.

The genes are TRBV6-6 and TRBJ2-1; 9 bases align to TRBD1. Losses at the gene ends were 5 bases for V and 4 bases for J; bases not matched to a gene: 6. Looked up from germline, CDR1 is MNHNY and CDR2 is SVGAGI (reference sequence). The CDR3 runs 15 residues. The CDR3 is CASSGGQGRYNEQFF. In DNA form, the CDR3 reads TGTGCCAGCAGTGGGGGACAGGGAAGGTACAATGAGCAGTTCTTC.

The DNA of the CDR3 is TGCGCCAGCAGCGCCGCAGGGGTTAGGGCAGATACGCAGTATTTT. Its translation is CASSAAGVRADTQYF. The chain couples TRBV5-1 to TRBJ2-3; a weak D match, TRBD1 (6 bases). V was pared by 4 bases and J by 4 bases, with 16 bases between. The CDR3 length is 15 residues. The germline CDR1 and CDR2 sequences are SGHRS and YFSETQ.

Turning to this clonotype: Germline is not matched at one junction end, which may reflect a read error. The chain carries TRBV20-1 and TRBJ2-7; D may be TRBD2 (6 bases). The CDR3 sequence is 13 residues long. Germline CDR1 reads DFQATT; CDR2 reads SNEGSKA (reference sequence). The DNA of the CDR3 is TGCCGTGCTAGAAACGGGGGCTCCTACGAGCAGTACTTC. Translating it yields CRARNGGSYEQYF.

The CDR3 loop reads CASKDDSFQETQYF. The CDR3 DNA follows: TGCGCCAGCAAGGATGACAGCTTCCAAGAGACCCAGTACTTC. This rearrangement joins TRBV10-2 to TRBJ2-5; a weak D match, TRBD1 (5 bases). The ends were cut back, 7 bases at V and 1 base at J, with 13 bases in the middle. This CDR3 has 14 amino acids. Germline V CDR1 and CDR2: WSHSY, SAAADI.

In nucleotides, the CDR3 is TGTGCCAGCAGCCAAGAGACGGGGACCCTCACAGATACGCAGTATTTT. Its protein product is CASSQETGTLTDTQYF. The V gene is TRBV3-1, the J gene TRBJ2-3; TRBD1 or TRBD2 may be the D gene (5 bases each). The CDR3 covers 16 residues. CDR1 is LGHDT, CDR2 YNNKEL, per germline (reference sequence). V lost 0 bases to trimming and J lost 2 bases, with 12 bases between them.

V and J are TRBV7-2 and TRBJ2-7, with 7 positions matching TRBD1. This CDR3 region has 15 residues. The V gene's germline CDR1 is SGHTA and CDR2 FQGNSA. The ends lost 1 base at V and 3 bases at J; junction bases unmatched: 6. The CDR3 sequence is CASSLDAGGHYEQYF. CDR3 nucleotides: TGTGCCAGCAGCTTAGATGCAGGGGGACACTACGAGCAGTACTTC. Looking up the rest from reference TRBV7-2 and TRBJ2-7 gives the full variable domain: GAGVSQSPSNKVTEKGKDVELRCDPISGHTALYWYRQSLGQGLEFLIYFQGNSAPDKSGLPSDRFSAERTGGSVSTLTIQRTQQEDSAVYLCASSLDAGGHYEQYFGPGTRLTVT.

The genes are TRBV20-1 and TRBJ2-3; the match to TRBD2 covers 13 bases. This CDR3 comprises 18 residues. The germline V gene encodes CDR1 DFQATT and CDR2 SNEGSKA (reference sequence). The J segment lost 8 bases and the V segment lost 6 bases, leaving 20 bases of the junction unmatched. The CDR3 DNA follows: TGCAGTGCAGTACTAGCGGGGGGGCGTTATGGCAGCTTGGCTACGCAGTATTTT. It encodes CSAVLAGGRYGSLATQYF.

The rearrangement links TRBV5-1 to TRBJ1-2; possibly TRBD1 for D (5 bases). The CDR3 totals 16 residues. V was cut by 0 bases and J by 2 bases, with 14 bases left in between. Germline CDR1 and CDR2: SGHRS and YFSETQ. For the CDR3, the DNA is TGCGCCAGCAGCTTGGCGGCAGGGAATAAGAACTATGGCTACACCTTC. It yields the protein CASSLAAGNKNYGYTF.

This chain joins TRBV18 and TRBJ1-2, with TRBD1 matching 7 bases. The CDR3 is 15 residues long. CDR1 is KGHSH and CDR2 is LQKENI in the germline V gene. The V gene end was trimmed by 6 bases and the J gene end by 2 bases; junction bases not matched to a gene: 9. The DNA for the CDR3 is TGTGCCAGCTCCGTAAAACCGGGACAGAACTATGGCTACACCTTC. Amino acid sequence: CASSVKPGQNYGYTF. The full variable domain, with the rest looked up from reference TRBV18 and TRBJ1-2, is NAGVMQNPRHLVRRRGQEARLRCSPMKGHSHVYWYRQLPEEGLKFMVYLQKENIIDESGMPKERFSAEFPKEGPSILRIQQVVRGDSAAYFCASSVKPGQNYGYTFGSGTRLTVV.

V usage is TRBV4-3 and J usage is TRBJ2-3; no clear D gene. The CDR3 has 15 residues. The germline gives CDR1 LGHNA, CDR2 YSLEER. Between the trimmed V and J ends, which lost 1 base and 0 bases, there was a span of 8 bases. This CDR3 reads CASSQAFGSTDTQYF. DNA for the CDR3: TGCGCCAGCAGCCAAGCTTTCGGCAGCACAGATACGCAGTATTTT.

This clonotype was recorded a few times. This chain connects TRBV28 to TRBJ2-7; D tentatively reads TRBD1 or TRBD2 (5 bases each). V shed 3 bases and J shed 7 bases, with 16 bases lying between them. CDR3 length: 14 amino acids. In germline, CDR1 is MDHEN, CDR2 SYDVKM. CDR3 sequence reads: CASSFEEGWREQYF. As DNA, the CDR3 is TGTGCCAGCAGTTTTGAAGAGGGGTGGAGGGAGCAGTACTTC.